Below, 32 T cell receptor beta chains from the same sample are listed, as sequenced in a study of blood T cell repertoires in COVID-19. The table came from immunoSEQ multiplex PCR; TCRdb's copy has only in-frame clones and leaves some out. Found here are tens of thousands of clones, roughly 86% of them singletons; the top ten hold approximately 1.9%. The material sequenced was peripheral blood. The source of these receptors is a woman aged 60-70 years with acute or convalescent COVID-19.

The chain uses TRBV5-1 and TRBJ2-5, with TRBD2 matching over 8 bases. After removal of 1 base from V and 5 bases from J, the junction contained 7 bases not matched to a gene. The CDR3 covers 15 residues. CDR1 and CDR2 (germline): SGHRS, YFSETQ. The DNA of the CDR3 is TGCGCCAGCAGCTTGAGTAGCGGGGCCAGGGAGACCCAGTACTTC. Translation: CASSLSSGARETQYF.

This clone turned up a few times. The rearrangement links TRBV19 to TRBJ1-1; D uncertain. This CDR3 is 14 amino acids long. The germline V gene has CDR1 LNHDA and CDR2 SQIVND (reference sequence). Trimming removed 3 bases at V and 1 base at J, with 9 bases between. The CDR3 protein is CASSIHGKNTEAFF. The CDR3 DNA reads TGTGCCAGTAGTATCCACGGTAAGAACACTGAAGCTTTCTTT.

The table lists this clone with a count of one. CDR3 loop: CASSERGANTEAFF. CDR3 in DNA: TGTGCCAGCAGTGAGCGGGGAGCCAACACTGAAGCTTTCTTT. The genes are TRBV2 and TRBJ1-1; no reliable D call. This CDR3 comprises 14 residues. The germline V and J ends were trimmed by 3 bases and 2 bases, with 10 bases remaining between them. The germline CDR1 and CDR2 sequences are SNHLY and FYNNEI.

The chain links TRBV6-4 to TRBJ2-1; 8 bases align to TRBD2. This CDR3 contains 15 residues. Unmatched junction bases numbered 8, after V lost 5 bases and J lost 5 bases. Germline CDR1 reads MRHNA; CDR2 reads SNTAGT. The CDR3 sequence is CASSPFGGGNNEQFF. CDR3 nucleotide sequence: TGTGCCAGCAGTCCCTTCGGGGGGGGTAACAATGAGCAGTTCTTC.

The chain combines TRBV7-9 with TRBJ2-1; 10 positions agree with TRBD1. The V gene's germline CDR1 is SEHNR and CDR2 FQNEAQ (reference sequence). The CDR3 spans 16 residues. Trimming at V came to 5 bases and at J to 9 bases, leaving 13 bases not matched to a gene. CDR3 sequence reads: CASSLRRGQGLGEQFF. CDR3 nucleotide sequence: TGTGCCAGCAGCCTGCGGCGGGGACAGGGGCTCGGTGAGCAGTTCTTC.

The rearrangement links TRBV7-6 to TRBJ2-1; no clear D gene. The CDR3 is 13 amino acids. Between the trimmed V and J ends, which lost 5 bases and 8 bases, there was a span of 13 bases. The germline V gene encodes CDR1 SGHVS and CDR2 FNYEAQ. The CDR3 here is CASSPNREHEQFF. Written as DNA, the CDR3 is TGTGCCAGCAGCCCCAACCGAGAGCATGAGCAGTTCTTC.

Only a few counts were recorded for this clone. V usage is TRBV3-1 (or the pseudogene TRBV3-2) and J usage is TRBJ1-3, with D unresolved. Trimming removed 0 bases at V and 2 bases at J, with 14 bases between. Germline CDR1 reads LGHDT; CDR2 reads YNNKEL (reference sequence). The CDR3 consists of 17 residues. CDR3 nucleotides: TGTGCCAGCAGCCAAGATCATTGGGTTCGGGCTGGAAACACCATATATTTT. It encodes CASSQDHWVRAGNTIYF.

The chain links TRBV5-1 to TRBJ2-7; tentatively, D is TRBD2 (5 bases). V shed 3 bases and J shed 3 bases, with 13 bases lying between them. Germline CDR1 is SGHRS and CDR2 is YFSETQ. CDR3 size: 14 residues. The CDR3 DNA is TGCGCCAGCAGCTGGGAGACGGACTTCTACGAGCAGTACTTC. This gives the protein CASSWETDFYEQYF.

The rearrangement links TRBV18 to TRBJ2-1; D might be TRBD2 (7 bases). V was cut by 3 bases and J by 0 bases, with 15 bases left in between. Germline V gives CDR1 KGHSH, CDR2 LQKENI. The CDR3 is made up of 17 amino acids. CDR3 sequence reads: CASSPFPGGLSYNEQFF. The CDR3 DNA reads TGTGCCAGCTCACCGTTCCCGGGGGGCCTCTCCTACAATGAGCAGTTCTTC. The variable domain in full, completed from reference TRBV18 and TRBJ2-1, reads NAGVMQNPRHLVRRRGQEARLRCSPMKGHSHVYWYRQLPEEGLKFMVYLQKENIIDESGMPKERFSAEFPKEGPSILRIQQVVRGDSAAYFCASSPFPGGLSYNEQFFGPGTRLTVL.

This clone was counted a few times. The chain couples TRBV18 to TRBJ2-7; D is possibly TRBD2 (5 bases). V gave up 2 bases and J gave up 7 bases, with 18 bases separating them. Per the germline V gene, CDR1 is KGHSH and CDR2 is LQKENI. The CDR3 runs 15 residues. The chain's CDR3 is CASSPAGHGEMEQYF. CDR3 coding DNA: TGTGCCAGCTCACCAGCGGGTCACGGGGAGATGGAGCAGTACTTC.

A single count supports this clone. V usage is TRBV7-2 and J usage is TRBJ2-1, with 8 bases fitting TRBD1. Trimming removed 5 bases from V and 8 bases from J; junction bases left unmatched: 8. The CDR3 covers 14 residues. Germline assignment: CDR1 SGHTA and CDR2 FQGNSA. The CDR3 here is CASSQYRGVDEQFF. The CDR3 DNA sequence: TGTGCCAGCAGCCAGTACAGGGGGGTCGATGAGCAGTTCTTC.

This chain joins TRBV6-5 and TRBJ1-6; D uncertain. Trimming removed 7 bases at V and 8 bases at J, with 12 bases between. CDR3 length: 13 residues. The germline gives CDR1 MNHEY, CDR2 SVGAGI. In DNA, the CDR3 is TGTGCCAGCACCCGAGGCGGTGATTCACCCCTCCACTTT. As protein: CASTRGGDSPLHF.

This chain uses TRBV18 with TRBJ2-7, with D possibly matching TRBD1 (5 bases). Germline-derived CDR1 and CDR2 are KGHSH and LQKENI. The CDR3 sequence is 13 residues long. V gave up 3 bases and J gave up 6 bases, with 12 bases separating them. CDR3 nucleotides: TGTGCCAGCTCACCTGGCAGGGATTCCGAGCAGTACTTC. This codes for CASSPGRDSEQYF.

The chain joins TRBV6-2 or TRBV6-3 to TRBJ2-1, with unresolved D. Trimming took 2 bases from V and 5 from J, leaving 4 bases between them. Germline V gene sequence: CDR1 MNHEY, CDR2 SVGEGT. The CDR3 has 12 amino acids. The CDR3 DNA is TGTGCCAGCAGTTACCTTGACAATGAGCAGTTCTTC. Its protein product is CASSYLDNEQFF.

This chain links TRBV29-1 with TRBJ2-7; TRBD1 matches at 10 bases. Per the germline V gene, CDR1 is SQVTM and CDR2 is ANQGSEA. Germline trimming cut 4 bases from V and 0 bases from J; bases unmatched to any gene: 15. There are 18 residues in the CDR3. The CDR3 DNA is TGCAGCGTTGGCGCTGTGGGTGACAGGGGGCTCAGCTCCTACGAGCAGTACTTC. Amino acids: CSVGAVGDRGLSSYEQYF.

This CDR3 reads CASRTQVRGHSPLHF. The CDR3, as DNA: TGTGCCAGCAGAACACAGGTCAGGGGCCATTCACCCCTCCACTTT. The chain carries TRBV28 and TRBJ1-6, with D possibly TRBD1 on 6 matching bases. Trimming stripped 6 bases from V and 8 bases from J, with 17 bases between. CDR3 size: 15 residues. From germline, CDR1 is MDHEN and CDR2 SYDVKM.

J is TRBJ1-5 and V is TRBV6-5; D gene uncertain. V lost 2 bases and J lost 4, with 9 bases in between. Germline CDR1 is MNHEY and CDR2 is SVGAGI. This CDR3 has 14 amino acids. CDR3 region: CASSYVSGNQPQHF. The CDR3 nucleotides read TGTGCCAGCAGTTACGTCTCCGGGAATCAGCCCCAGCATTTT.

This sequence joins TRBV19 and TRBJ2-1; TRBD2 aligns across 13 bases. This CDR3 has 15 residues. From germline, CDR1 is LNHDA and CDR2 SQIVND (reference sequence). V was clipped by 5 bases and J by 8 bases; unmatched bases: 6. CDR3 DNA sequence: TGTGCCAGTAGTGCGGGACTAGCGGGATTTGATGAGCAGTTCTTC. Residues: CASSAGLAGFDEQFF.

The V call is TRBV19, the J call TRBJ1-5; D gene ambiguous. This CDR3 is built from 17 residues. Germline V gives CDR1 LNHDA, CDR2 SQIVND (reference sequence). The V end lost 5 bases, the J end lost 0 bases, and 17 bases lay between the germline ends. The CDR3 protein is CASSPRGEINSNQPQHF. The CDR3 DNA is TGTGCCAGTAGTCCCCGCGGAGAGATTAATAGCAATCAGCCCCAGCATTTT.

J is TRBJ1-3 and V is TRBV9; possibly TRBD1 for D (5 bases). This CDR3 is 14 amino acids long. Germline V CDR1 and CDR2: SGDLS, YYNGEE. V was trimmed by 6 bases and J by 0 bases, leaving 10 bases between them. CDR3 residues: CASNGGDSGNTIYF. In DNA, the CDR3 is TGTGCCAGCAACGGGGGGGACTCTGGAAACACCATATATTTT.

This chain's CDR3 is CASSLRTGTDTQYF. CDR3 in DNA: TGTGCCAGCAGCCTGCGGACAGGGACAGATACGCAGTATTTT. The chain links TRBV7-2 to TRBJ2-3, with 8 bases fitting TRBD1. Germline CDR1 and CDR2: SGHTA and FQGNSA. J was trimmed by 3 bases and V by 5 bases; bases with no gene match: 4. The length of the CDR3 is 14 residues. The variable domain in full, with the rest retrieved from reference TRBV7-2 and TRBJ2-3, is GAGVSQSPSNKVTEKGKDVELRCDPISGHTALYWYRQSLGQGLEFLIYFQGNSAPDKSGLPSDRFSAERTGGSVSTLTIQRTQQEDSAVYLCASSLRTGTDTQYFGPGTRLTVL.

This chain links TRBV13 with TRBJ1-4, with D possibly matching TRBD1 (6 bases). The CDR3 is made up of 14 amino acids. Trimming took off 4 bases at V and 5 bases at J, with 11 bases between the two ends. Germline loops: CDR1 PRHDT, CDR2 FYEKMQ (reference sequence). The CDR3 region is CASSSRGQNEKLFF. As DNA, the CDR3 is TGTGCCAGCAGCTCACGGGGACAAAATGAAAAACTGTTTTTT.

The J gene is TRBJ2-2, the V gene TRBV5-1; tentatively, D is TRBD1 (5 bases). The CDR3 consists of 15 residues. V lost 5 bases and J lost 3, with 14 bases in between. The germline gives CDR1 SGHRS, CDR2 YFSETQ. As DNA, the CDR3 is TGCGCCAGCAGTCCGGATGACAGTCACACCGGGGAGCTGTTTTTT. Translated, it gives CASSPDDSHTGELFF.

This chain links TRBV27 with TRBJ2-5; 9 bases fit TRBD1. CDR3 length equals 14 residues. The V segment lost 6 bases and the J segment 5 bases; nucleotides outside the gene matches: 7. CDR1 MNHEY and CDR2 SMNVEV come from the germline V gene (reference sequence). CDR3 residues: CASSTGTGLETQYF. CDR3 sequence (DNA): TGTGCCAGCAGCACCGGGACAGGGCTCGAGACCCAGTACTTC.

This rearrangement joins TRBV2 to TRBJ2-5, with 8 bases lining up with TRBD2. The germline gives CDR1 SNHLY, CDR2 FYNNEI. V was pared by 2 bases and J by 5 bases, with 10 bases of the junction left unmatched. CDR3 size: 16 residues. The CDR3, as DNA: TGTGCCAGCAGTGAATCGAGCGGGAGTGGAAGGGAGACCCAGTACTTC. This sequence encodes CASSESSGSGRETQYF.

The chain joins TRBV6-5 to TRBJ1-2, with D possibly being TRBD1 (5 bases). CDR3 size: 15 residues. Trimming removed 5 bases from V and 2 bases from J, with 15 bases in between. From germline, CDR1 is MNHEY and CDR2 SVGAGI. The CDR3 coding sequence is TGTGCCAGCAGTCGCCGCTCCGACAGCAACTATGGCTACACCTTC. Residues: CASSRRSDSNYGYTF.

This chain joins TRBV2 and TRBJ2-7; 16 positions agree with TRBD2. Unmatched junction bases numbered 9, after V lost 4 bases and J lost 3 bases. The CDR3 is 18 residues long. The V gene's germline CDR1 is SNHLY and CDR2 FYNNEI. CDR3 coding DNA: TGTGCCAGCAGTGTGGGGACTAGCGGGAGGGTCCCCCTCTACGAGCAGTACTTC. Translating gives CASSVGTSGRVPLYEQYF. Full variable domain (rest looked up from reference TRBV2 and TRBJ2-7): EPEVTQTPSHQVTQMGQEVILRCVPISNHLYFYWYRQILGQKVEFLVSFYNNEISEKSEIFDDQFSVERPDGSNFTLKIRSTKLEDSAMYFCASSVGTSGRVPLYEQYFGPGTRLTVT.

This chain uses TRBV4-2 with TRBJ2-3, with 9 bases identical to TRBD2. Germline trimming cut 4 bases from V and 1 base from J; bases unmatched to any gene: 6. In germline, CDR1 is LGHNA, CDR2 YNFKEQ. This CDR3 region has 16 residues. DNA for the CDR3: TGTGCCAGCAGCCTCCAAGCGGGGGGTGGCACAGATACGCAGTATTTT. It translates to CASSLQAGGGTDTQYF.

This chain links TRBV7-8 with TRBJ2-5; TRBD1 matches at 7 bases. There are 15 residues in the CDR3. The V gene end was trimmed by 4 bases and the J gene end by 2 bases; junction bases not matched to a gene: 7. Germline CDR1 is SGHVS and CDR2 is FQNEAQ. The CDR3 here is CASSSPTGIQETQYF. The CDR3 bases are TGTGCCAGCAGCTCACCGACAGGGATTCAAGAGACCCAGTACTTC.

The rearrangement joins TRBV6-5 to TRBJ1-1; D not certain. V was pared by 4 bases and J by 5 bases, with 11 bases between. The germline gives CDR1 MNHEY, CDR2 SVGAGI. This CDR3 spans 13 amino acids. CDR3 loop: CASSFSEATEAFF. CDR3 bases: TGTGCCAGCAGTTTCTCGGAGGCTACTGAAGCTTTCTTT.

V usage is TRBV5-8 and J usage is TRBJ2-6, with D perhaps matching TRBD1 (6 bases). Looked up from germline, CDR1 is SGHTS and CDR2 is YDEGEE. This CDR3 has 19 amino acids. V dropped 3 bases and J dropped 0 bases, with 19 bases sitting between them. The CDR3 here is CASSWPLGQSISGANVLTF. In DNA form, the CDR3 reads TGTGCCAGCAGCTGGCCCCTTGGACAGTCGATCTCTGGGGCCAACGTCCTGACTTTC.

The DNA for the CDR3 is TGTGCCAGCAGCGGCTCTAGCGTGAACACCGGGGAGCTGTTTTTT. Amino acids: CASSGSSVNTGELFF. The chain combines TRBV2 with TRBJ2-2; perhaps TRBD2 as D (6 bases). The CDR3 is 15 amino acids. V was cut by 6 bases and J by 1 base, with 12 bases left in between. Germline values: CDR1 SNHLY, CDR2 FYNNEI.